The next 10 T cell receptor beta chains were all read from a single sample in a study of breast tumors, draining lymph nodes, adjacent tissues (dated by TCRdb to about 2016). Lymph node samples were obtained from the axillary draining lymph nodes of breast cancer patients. Library preparation employed multiplex PCR. Sequencing used an Illumina HiSeq 2000. TCRdb reran the public reads through fastp at Q25 and MiXCR, keeping productive beta chains. All rows with the same CDR3 protein become a single entry with the most common DNA and genes. The sample profile shows approximately 130,000 distinct CDR3 sequences; around 21% of them were found once. About 2.2% of the sample is taken by the ten largest. Material: axillary lymph node tissue. These receptor sequences come from a female donor with breast cancer. Some clones in this sample may be carry-over from other donors' samples.

This clonotype was counted ten times or more. J is TRBJ1-2 and V is TRBV6-5; D is unclear. V lost 6 bases to trimming and J lost 6 bases, with 8 bases between them. CDR3 length: 11 amino acids. From germline, CDR1 is MNHEY and CDR2 SVGAGI. In DNA, the CDR3 is TGTGCCAGCAGAACCTGGAATGGCTACACCTTC. Its translation: CASRTWNGYTF.

In its sample, this clonotype was seen many times. The rearrangement links TRBV12-3 or TRBV12-4 to TRBJ2-5; D not resolved. The CDR3 covers 13 residues. V was trimmed by 6 bases and J by 5 bases, leaving 13 bases between them. The CDR3 region has the DNA TGTGCCAGCAGACAGCTAGGTTTGGAGACCCAGTACTTC. It codes for CASRQLGLETQYF.

Ten or more counts support this clonotype. The chain joins TRBV5-6 to TRBJ2-2, with 7 bases identical to TRBD1. This CDR3 has 16 residues. Germline values: CDR1 SGHDT, CDR2 YYEEEE. Trimming at V came to 3 bases and at J to 0 bases, leaving 5 bases not matched to a gene. The CDR3 DNA sequence: TGTGCCAGCAGCTCTGTGGGACAGCCGAACACCGGGGAGCTGTTTTTT. Its translation: CASSSVGQPNTGELFF.

This clonotype came up many times. The chain couples TRBV9 to TRBJ1-4; D is unclear. Trimming cost V 0 bases and J 4 bases, with 7 bases left between them. Germline CDR1 SGDLS, CDR2 YYNGEE. CDR3 length: 14 amino acids. The CDR3 loop reads CASSVDGDNEKLFF. The CDR3 DNA sequence: TGTGCCAGCAGCGTAGATGGTGATAATGAAAAACTGTTTTTT.

The sample holds many counts of this clonotype. The rearrangement joins TRBV6-5 to TRBJ2-1, with D possibly being TRBD1 (7 bases). The CDR3 sequence is 17 residues long. Germline-derived CDR1 and CDR2 are MNHEY and SVGAGI. Trimming shortened V by 2 bases and J by 4 bases, and 18 bases separated the two germline ends. CDR3 sequence (DNA): TGTGCCAGCAGTTACGGGGCGGGACAGCTAGCGTACAATGAGCAGTTCTTC. Protein sequence: CASSYGAGQLAYNEQFF.

This clonotype was seen many times. This chain connects TRBV9 to TRBJ2-1; 9 bases align to TRBD2. The CDR3 is made up of 16 amino acids. Losses at the gene ends were 0 bases for V and 6 bases for J; bases not matched to a gene: 7. Per the germline V gene, CDR1 is SGDLS and CDR2 is YYNGEE. CDR3 nucleotide sequence: TGTGCCAGCAGCGTAGGTCTAGCGGGAAAAGGCAATGAGCAGTTCTTC. Encoded protein: CASSVGLAGKGNEQFF.

This clonotype was recorded many times. The chain uses TRBV5-1 and TRBJ2-7; D is perhaps TRBD1 (6 bases). Trimming shortened V by 0 bases and J by 7 bases, and 8 bases separated the two germline ends. Germline V lookup: CDR1 SGHRS, CDR2 YFSETQ. This CDR3 comprises 12 residues. The CDR3 sequence is CASSLADREQYF. The CDR3 region has the DNA TGCGCCAGCAGCTTGGCCGACAGGGAGCAGTACTTC.

This clonotype was picked up many times. The V call is TRBV24-1, the J call TRBJ2-5; the match to TRBD2 covers 12 bases. This CDR3 has 16 amino acids. V was clipped by 3 bases and J by 5 bases; unmatched bases: 6. Germline CDR1 is KGHDR and CDR2 is SFDVKD. CDR3 amino acids: CATSDARLAGAETQYF. The CDR3 coding sequence is TGTGCCACCAGTGATGCCCGACTAGCGGGAGCGGAGACCCAGTACTTC.

This clonotype was found many times. The chain is built from TRBV5-1 and TRBJ2-7, with unresolved D. This CDR3 region has 15 residues. Trimming removed 4 bases at V and 7 bases at J, with 21 bases between. In germline, CDR1 is SGHRS, CDR2 YFSETQ. The CDR3 region is CASSIGPSRDREQYF. CDR3 nucleotides: TGCGCCAGCAGCATCGGACCGTCGAGAGATAGAGAGCAGTACTTC.

At least ten counts were recorded for this clonotype. The chain couples TRBV3-1 to TRBJ2-7; D ambiguous. V lost 2 bases to trimming and J lost 0 bases, with 17 bases between them. This CDR3 has 17 residues. Germline CDR1 LGHDT, CDR2 YNNKEL (reference sequence). The CDR3 DNA reads TGTGCCAGCAGCCAACCCTCAGATAGCCATCACTCCTACGAGCAGTACTTC. It specifies CASSQPSDSHHSYEQYF.